The source of this T cell receptor beta chain is a study of CD8 T cells in Susac syndrome. Sequencing of TCR beta drew on CD8+ and CD4+ T cells from blood. Age- and sex-matched healthy donors served as the control group. The CD8+ and CD4+ T cells were isolated magnetically using a negative isolation approach, whereas the TEMRA cells were enriched by FACS. With random hexamers, reverse transcription was performed on roughly 0.45 to 1 ug of RNA. Amplification of TCR beta CDR3 by immunoSEQ multiplex PCR spanned 54 Vbeta and 13 Jbeta. A single record per CDR3 protein comes from TCRdb applying MiXCR to the immunoSEQ multiplex PCR reads. Of approximately 100,000 distinct CDR3 sequences detected, around 90% appear once; the ten largest clones hold more than 0.13%. The CDR3 length is 16 residues. V was cut by 2 bases and J by 1 base, with 17 bases left in between. The germline gives CDR1 SQVTM, CDR2 ANQGSEA.

The sequenced material came from CD4+ T cells from PBMCs. The V and J genes are TRBV29-1 and TRBJ1-1; D is undetermined. This clonotype originated in a human donor in good health. The CDR3 region has the DNA TGCAGCGTTGAACACTCCATGGAGGGTCGGAACACTGAAGCTTTCTTT. It encodes CSVEHSMEGRNTEAFF. Looking up the rest from reference TRBV29-1 and TRBJ1-1 gives the full variable domain: SAVISQKPSRDICQRGTSLTIQCQVDSQVTMMFWYRQQPGQSLTLIATANQGSEATYESGFVIDKFPISRPNLTFSTLTVSNMSPEDSSIYLCSVEHSMEGRNTEAFFGQGTRLTVV.